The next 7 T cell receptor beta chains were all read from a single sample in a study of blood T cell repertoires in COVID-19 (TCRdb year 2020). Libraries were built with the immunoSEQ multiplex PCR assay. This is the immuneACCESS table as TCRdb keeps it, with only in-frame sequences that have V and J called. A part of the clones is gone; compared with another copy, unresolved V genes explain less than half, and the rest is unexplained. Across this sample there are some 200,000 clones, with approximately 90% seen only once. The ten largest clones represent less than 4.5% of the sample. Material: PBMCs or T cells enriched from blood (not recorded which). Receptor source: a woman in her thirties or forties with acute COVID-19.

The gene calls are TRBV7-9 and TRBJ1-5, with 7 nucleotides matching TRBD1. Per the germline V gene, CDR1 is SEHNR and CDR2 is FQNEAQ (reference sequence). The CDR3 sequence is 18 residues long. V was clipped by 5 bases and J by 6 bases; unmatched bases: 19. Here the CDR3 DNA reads TGTGCCAGCAGCCACGAAGGGACCGGGACAGCCCCAACTCAGCCCCAGCATTTT. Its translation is CASSHEGTGTAPTQPQHF.

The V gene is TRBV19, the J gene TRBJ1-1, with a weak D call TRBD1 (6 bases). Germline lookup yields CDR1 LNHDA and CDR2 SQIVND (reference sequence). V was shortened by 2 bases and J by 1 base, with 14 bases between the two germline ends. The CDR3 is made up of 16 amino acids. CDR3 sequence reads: CASSIPRQAKNTEAFF. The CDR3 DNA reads TGTGCCAGTAGTATACCGAGACAGGCGAAGAACACTGAAGCTTTCTTT.

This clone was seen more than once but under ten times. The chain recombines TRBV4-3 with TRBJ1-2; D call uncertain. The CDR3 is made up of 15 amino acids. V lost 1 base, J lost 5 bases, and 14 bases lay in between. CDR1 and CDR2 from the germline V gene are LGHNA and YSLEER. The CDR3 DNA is TGCGCCAGCAGCCAAGGTCGCGGAGGGTATTATGGCTACACCTTC. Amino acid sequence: CASSQGRGGYYGYTF.

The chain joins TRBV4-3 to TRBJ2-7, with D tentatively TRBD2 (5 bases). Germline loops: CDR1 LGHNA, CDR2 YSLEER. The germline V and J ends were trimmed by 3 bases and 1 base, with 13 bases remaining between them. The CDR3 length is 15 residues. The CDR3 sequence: CASSQSGGLSYEQYF. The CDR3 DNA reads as TGCGCCAGCAGCCAGTCTGGCGGGCTTTCCTACGAGCAGTACTTC.

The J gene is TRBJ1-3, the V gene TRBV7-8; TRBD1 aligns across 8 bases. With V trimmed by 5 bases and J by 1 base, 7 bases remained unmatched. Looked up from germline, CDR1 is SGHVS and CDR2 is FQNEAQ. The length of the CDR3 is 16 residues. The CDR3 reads CASSGRTGNSGNTIYF. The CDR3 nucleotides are TGTGCCAGCAGCGGACGGACAGGGAATTCTGGAAACACCATATATTTT.

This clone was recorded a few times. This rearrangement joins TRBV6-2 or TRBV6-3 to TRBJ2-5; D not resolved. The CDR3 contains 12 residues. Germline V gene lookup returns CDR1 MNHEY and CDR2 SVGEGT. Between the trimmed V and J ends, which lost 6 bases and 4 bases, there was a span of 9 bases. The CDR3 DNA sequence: TGTGCCAGCAGCCCCAGAAGAGAGACCCAGTACTTC. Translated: CASSPRRETQYF.

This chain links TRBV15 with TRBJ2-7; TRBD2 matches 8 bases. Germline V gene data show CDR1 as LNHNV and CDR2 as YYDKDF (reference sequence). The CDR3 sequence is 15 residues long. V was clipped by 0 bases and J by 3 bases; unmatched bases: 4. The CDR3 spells CATSRDRGGLYEQYV. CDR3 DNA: TGTGCCACCAGCAGAGATCGGGGGGGGCTCTACGAGCAGTACGTC.